Listed below are T cell receptor beta chains from one sample, sequenced in a study of HIV-infected patients and healthy controls. TCRdb re-derived calls from the 5' RACE reads in MiXCR, one entry per CDR3 protein. The sample includes around 64,000 distinct CDR3 sequences, about 17% of them seen just once. The sample taken for sequencing was CD4+ T cells from blood. The source of these receptors is a human donor in good health. CDR3s include the opening cysteine and the closing phenylalanine or tryptophan. The D gene is left open where the match is weak. Clone sizes are given selectively: once, few, many, or a class where the clone is expanded.

d_gene | j_gene | v_gene | abundance | CDR3aa | CDR3nt
NA | TRBJ2-3 | TRBV20-1 | many | CSASGAGPLRTDTQYF | TGCAGTGCTAGTGGGGCGGGCCCTCTCCGCACAGATACGCAGTATTTT
TRBD1 | TRBJ1-6 | TRBV6-5 | few | CASSFRGQGVSPLHF | TGTGCCAGCAGCTTTAGGGGACAGGGGGTTTCACCCCTCCACTTT
NA | TRBJ2-7 | TRBV2 | few | CASSEVEGLGEQYF | TGTGCCAGCAGTGAAGTCGAGGGCCTTGGCGAGCAGTACTTC
TRBD1 | TRBJ1-1 | TRBV20-1 | medium-sized | CSATKPGTGRRLTEAFF | TGCAGTGCTACCAAACCCGGGACAGGGAGGAGGCTCACTGAAGCTTTCTTT
NA | TRBJ2-7 | TRBV12-3/TRBV12-4 | few | CASSLGQSRGKQYF | TGTGCCAGCAGTTTAGGGCAGTCCCGGGGTAAGCAGTACTTC
NA | TRBJ2-7 | TRBV7-2 | NA | CASSLKAERVYEQYF | TGTGCCAGCAGCTTAAAGGCCGAGCGGGTCTACGAGCAGTACTTC
NA | TRBJ2-7 | TRBV25-1 | NA | CASSELGNLDGNEQYF | TGTGCCAGCAGTGAATTAGGGAATCTGGACGGCAACGAGCAGTACTTC
NA | TRBJ1-5 | TRBV7-2 | few | CASSSYRVLQPQHF | TGTGCCAGCAGCTCATACAGGGTGCTCCAGCCCCAGCATTTT
TRBD2 | TRBJ2-7 | TRBV2 | NA | CAGGLAGGSSYEQYF | TGTGCCGGGGGACTAGCGGGGGGAAGCTCCTACGAGCAGTACTTC
TRBD1 | TRBJ2-7 | TRBV4-2 | NA | CASSQAGTVGNYEQYF | TGTGCCAGCAGCCAAGCCGGGACAGTGGGGAACTACGAGCAGTACTTC
NA | TRBJ1-1 | TRBV18 | NA | CASSPPLGNTEAFF | TGTGCCAGCTCACCACCGTTAGGGAACACTGAAGCTTTCTTT
TRBD1 | TRBJ1-1 | TRBV7-9 | many | CASSLSPTGAEAFF | TGTGCCAGCAGCTTATCCCCGACAGGGGCTGAAGCTTTCTTT
TRBD2 | TRBJ2-5 | TRBV5-1 | NA | CASSLAGIQETQYF | TGCGCCAGCAGCTTAGCGGGAATACAAGAGACCCAGTACTTC
NA | TRBJ2-2 | TRBV18 | few | CASSPRSQGPTGELFF | TGTGCCAGCTCACCAAGATCGCAGGGGCCCACCGGGGAGCTGTTTTTT
NA | TRBJ2-7 | TRBV7-2 | NA | CASSFLLSPREQYF | TGTGCCAGCAGCTTTCTTCTCTCCCCCCGAGAGCAGTACTTC
NA | TRBJ1-5 | TRBV7-2 | many | CASSLGYSNQPQHF | TGTGCCAGCAGCTTAGGGTACAGCAATCAGCCCCAGCATTTT
NA | TRBJ1-1 | TRBV7-2 | NA | CASSPMSGGSSTEAFF | TGTGCCAGCAGCCCCATGTCTGGGGGCTCCAGCACTGAAGCTTTCTTT
NA | TRBJ1-1 | TRBV4-3 | few | CASSQDGGRGTEAFF | TGCGCCAGCAGCCAAGACGGGGGGCGCGGGACTGAAGCTTTCTTT
TRBD1 | TRBJ1-4 | TRBV4-3 | many | CASSQVGTGLEKLFF | TGCGCCAGCAGCCAAGTAGGGACAGGACTCGAAAAACTGTTTTTT
NA | TRBJ1-4 | TRBV12-3/TRBV12-4 | few | CASSRQATNEKLFF | TGTGCCAGCAGCCGACAGGCAACTAATGAAAAACTGTTTTTT
NA | TRBJ1-2 | TRBV30 | NA | CAWSVQKKEPYTF | TGTGCCTGGAGTGTACAGAAGAAAGAACCTTACACCTTC
NA | TRBJ2-4 | TRBV7-2 | many | CASSQGRRIVAKNIQYF | TGTGCCAGCAGCCAAGGACGGCGGATTGTGGCCAAAAACATTCAGTACTTC
NA | TRBJ2-1 | TRBV10-3 | many | CATPQAPKYGEQFF | TGTGCCACCCCCCAGGCCCCCAAGTATGGGGAGCAGTTCTTC
NA | TRBJ2-3 | TRBV19 | NA | CATHDSPAGDTQYF | TGTGCCACCCATGACAGTCCCGCGGGAGATACGCAGTATTTT
NA | TRBJ2-2 | TRBV12-3/TRBV12-4 | NA | CASRPRGGELFF | TGTGCCAGCAGGCCGAGGGGCGGGGAGCTGTTTTTT
TRBD1 | TRBJ1-5 | TRBV5-1 | NA | CASSNTGTGANQPQHF | TGCGCCAGCAGCAACACTGGGACAGGGGCCAATCAGCCCCAGCATTTT